This TCR beta chain was identified during a study of blood T cell repertoires in COVID-19. TCRdb keeps only in-frame clones here, not all; method: immunoSEQ multiplex PCR. The sample includes 250,000 to 300,000 clones, more than 75% of them seen just once. V lost 4 bases and J lost 4; bases outside the gene matches: 10. The germline V gene has CDR1 SGHTS and CDR2 YDEGEE. This CDR3 is 15 amino acids long. This clone was seen once. The sequenced sample consisted of peripheral blood. V usage is TRBV5-8 and J usage is TRBJ2-5; the match to TRBD2 covers 7 bases. This clonotype was sampled from a woman between 35 and 50 years old who had recovered from COVID-19. The CDR3 reads CASSPGRGRGETQYF. The CDR3, as DNA: TGTGCCAGCAGCCCCGGGCGGGGGAGGGGAGAGACCCAGTACTTC.